These 15 T cell receptor beta chains originate from one sample sequenced in a study of blood T cells in healthy people across ages. Primed by a sample-barcoded 5' primer and a J-beta primer mix, a second PCR proceeded for about 6 to 12 cycles. From the 5' RACE reads, TCRdb called clonotypes with MiXCR, one entry per CDR3 protein. This table holds 1.5 million to 2 million distinct CDR3 sequences, just under 50% found once. Source material: blood. Every receptor here comes from a woman aged 40 to 49 in good health.

This clonotype showed up just a few times. The J gene is TRBJ1-2, the V gene TRBV4-1; D perhaps matches TRBD1 (5 bases). The V gene's germline CDR1 is MGHRA and CDR2 YSYEKL. Trimming cost V 4 bases and J 3 bases, with 15 bases left between them. The length of the CDR3 is 15 residues. The CDR3: CASSLQDKADYGYTF. Written as DNA, the CDR3 is TGCGCCAGCAGCCTTCAGGACAAGGCGGACTATGGCTACACCTTC.

V and J are TRBV2 and TRBJ2-1; possibly TRBD1 for D (6 bases). TRBJ2-7 matches the DNA end more closely, so the J call is doubtful. Germline V gives CDR1 SNHLY, CDR2 FYNNEI. The CDR3 consists of 15 residues. The CDR3 loop reads CASSDTGTTYNEQYF. CDR3 DNA: TGTGCCAGCAGTGACACAGGGACGACTTACAATGAGCAGTACTTC.

This chain connects TRBV20-1 to TRBJ1-2; possible D gene TRBD1, 6 bases. Germline-derived CDR1 and CDR2 are DFQATT and SNEGSKA (reference sequence). Trimming removed 5 bases from V and 2 bases from J, with 21 bases in between. This CDR3 is built from 16 residues. The CDR3 sequence is CSAPMSGGGRNYGYTF. The CDR3 coding sequence is TGCAGTGCTCCCATGTCAGGAGGGGGGCGGAACTATGGCTACACCTTC.

The chain recombines TRBV28 with TRBJ1-2; D not certain. Germline-derived CDR1 and CDR2 are MDHEN and SYDVKM. V was shortened by 3 bases and J by 2 bases, with 10 bases between the two germline ends. This CDR3 comprises 14 residues. CDR3 nucleotides: TGTGCCAGCAGTTTTGGTTCTCAGAACTATGGCTACACCTTC. Its translation: CASSFGSQNYGYTF.

The chain couples TRBV14 to TRBJ2-5; 7 bases agree with TRBD1. This CDR3 spans 16 amino acids. The trim removed 1 base at V and 2 bases at J, leaving 7 bases unmatched. The V gene's germline CDR1 is SGHDN and CDR2 FVKESK. The DNA of the CDR3 is TGTGCCAGCAGCCAAGGGCGCAGGGGGATTCAAGAGACCCAGTACTTC. Amino acid sequence: CASSQGRRGIQETQYF.

Remarks on this clonotype: An end of the junction differs from the germline gene, which may be a read error. This chain connects TRBV7-9 to TRBJ1-6; D remains ambiguous. The CDR3 has 17 residues. Germline values: CDR1 SEHNR, CDR2 FQNEAQ (reference sequence). The CDR3 region is CTSSLGERPADNSPLHF. DNA for the CDR3: TGTACCAGCAGCTTGGGTGAGCGGCCCGCGGATAATTCACCCCTCCACTTT. Supplemented by reference TRBV7-9 and TRBJ1-6, the full variable domain reads DTGVSQNPRHKITKRGQNVTFRCDPISEHNRLYWYRQTLGQGPEFLTYFQNEAQLEKSRLLSDRFSAERPKGSFSTLEIQRTEQGDSAMYLCTSSLGERPADNSPLHFGNGTRLTVT.

The rearrangement joins TRBV29-1 to TRBJ2-1; 10 nucleotides match TRBD1. This CDR3 is built from 13 residues. V dropped 7 bases and J dropped 8; count of bases not matched to a gene: 8. CDR1 and CDR2 from the germline V gene are SQVTM and ANQGSEA. CDR3 amino acids: CSGETGGLDEQFF. The CDR3 DNA reads as TGCAGCGGGGAGACAGGGGGCTTGGATGAGCAGTTCTTC.

The chain is built from TRBV3-1 and TRBJ1-1, with D possibly TRBD1 on 5 matching bases. Trimming stripped 5 bases from V and 6 bases from J, with 16 bases between. Looked up from germline, CDR1 is LGHDT and CDR2 is YNNKEL (reference sequence). This CDR3 contains 14 residues. The DNA of the CDR3 is TGTGCCAGCAGCGGGGACCCCCCAGGCGCTGAAGCTTTCTTT. Protein sequence: CASSGDPPGAEAFF.

This clonotype was picked up many times. V is TRBV12-3 or TRBV12-4 and J is TRBJ2-3, with D unresolved. V was shortened by 5 bases and J by 1 base, with 7 bases between the two germline ends. The CDR3 is 13 residues long. CDR3: CASSPLRTDTQYF. CDR3 sequence (DNA): TGTGCCAGCAGTCCCCTCCGCACAGATACGCAGTATTTT.

This chain uses TRBV7-9 with TRBJ2-5, with 11 bases matching TRBD2. CDR1 and CDR2 from the germline V gene are SEHNR and FQNEAQ (reference sequence). This CDR3 region has 15 residues. Trimming cost V 6 bases and J 9 bases; bases outside gene matches: 12. This CDR3 reads CASSPPTSGDPPQYF. CDR3 nucleotides: TGTGCCAGCAGTCCCCCGACTAGCGGGGACCCCCCCCAGTACTTC.

Remarks on this clonotype: One junction end disagrees with the germline gene, perhaps due to a read error. The chain combines TRBV4-1 with TRBJ2-2; D unclear. The germline CDR1 and CDR2 sequences are MGHRA and YSYEKL. The CDR3 is made up of 15 amino acids. The CDR3, as DNA: TGCGCCGGCAGCCAAGTGCCGACAAACACCGGGGAGCTGTTTTTT. This codes for CAGSQVPTNTGELFF.

Points on this clonotype: One end of the junction is discordant with germline, which a read error may explain. The chain is built from TRBV6-2 or TRBV6-3 and TRBJ2-1, with D hard to call. Germline V gene sequence: CDR1 MNHEY, CDR2 SVGEGT. This CDR3 comprises 15 residues. CDR3: CASSYPYSSHNEQFF. The CDR3 nucleotides are TGTGCCAGCAGTTATCCTTACAGCTCCCACAATGAGCAGTTCTTC.

The V call is TRBV4-2, the J call TRBJ2-1; TRBD1 might be the D (6 bases). The end of the DNA fits TRBJ2-7 better, so the J call may be wrong. The CDR3 has 14 amino acids. CDR1 LGHNA and CDR2 YNFKEQ come from the germline V gene. As DNA, the CDR3 is TGTGCCAGCAGCCAAGAAGGACAGTACAATGAGCAGTACTTC. Encoded protein: CASSQEGQYNEQYF.

This rearrangement joins TRBV24-1 to TRBJ2-4; 9 bases map to TRBD1. CDR3 size: 15 residues. The junction had 6 bases not matched to a gene; V was cut back by 3 bases and J by 7 bases. Germline V gene lookup returns CDR1 KGHDR and CDR2 SFDVKD. CDR3 sequence: CATSDPRQGVNIQYF. CDR3 in DNA: TGTGCCACCAGTGATCCCAGACAGGGGGTGAACATTCAGTACTTC.

The V gene is TRBV4-2, the J gene TRBJ1-4; no reliable D call. Germline lookup yields CDR1 LGHNA and CDR2 YNFKEQ. V lost 5 bases and J 7 bases, leaving 11 bases between the germline ends. This CDR3 spans 13 amino acids. CDR3 DNA sequence: TGTGCCAGCAGCGCGCGGGAGGGTGAAAAACTGTTTTTT. Translated, it gives CASSAREGEKLFF.